The rows below give T cell receptor beta chains drawn from one sample of a study of chemoradiotherapy in HPV16-positive cancers. Generated by immunoSEQ multiplex PCR, the TCRdb table keeps only in-frame clones and is missing some. The sample shows about 32,000 clones, 80% of them seen only once. Sequences were derived from blood, sampled from a patient who underwent chemoradiotherapy. Receptor source: a human donor with HPV-associated anogenital cancer. CDR3s include the opening cysteine and the closing phenylalanine or tryptophan. A D gene is named only where the DNA matches it firmly. Expanded clones are given a class, and other clones once, few, many or no size at all.

abundance	v_gene	j_gene	d_gene	CDR3nt	CDR3aa
.	TRBV5-6	TRBJ1-1	.	TGTGCCAGCAGTTTGCAAGACCGTGAAGCTTTCTTT	CASSLQDREAFF
once	TRBV11-2	TRBJ2-5	TRBD1	TGTGCCAGCAGACCCCGCCAGGGGGCAAGAGAGACCCAGTACTTC	CASRPRQGARETQYF
.	TRBV13	TRBJ2-5	.	TGTGCCAGCAGCTTAGACGGACAGCAAGAGACCCAGTACTTC	CASSLDGQQETQYF
.	TRBV7-9	TRBJ1-3	TRBD1	TGTGCCAGCAGCGTCGACAGGGGCTACCCCATTGGGGATTTT	CASSVDRGYPIGDF
.	TRBV7-2	TRBJ1-3	.	TGTGCCAGCAGCTTAGGCAGGGTCAACACCATATATTTT	CASSLGRVNTIYF
.	TRBV6-5	TRBJ2-3	TRBD2	TGTGCCAGCAGTTATGCTAGCGGGGGTGTCGTAAATACGCAGTATTTT	CASSYASGGVVNTQYF
.	TRBV6-1	TRBJ1-6	TRBD1	TGTGCCAGCAGTACCGGACAGGCCAATAATTCACCCCTCCACTTT	CASSTGQANNSPLHF
.	TRBV6-5	TRBJ2-7	.	TGTGCCAGCACCCCCGAGGCAGGGGTCCCCTACGAGCAGTACTTC	CASTPEAGVPYEQYF
.	TRBV4-1	TRBJ2-7	.	TGCGCCAGCAGCCCCACGTGGGCAGGGGATCGCTACGAGCAGTACTTC	CASSPTWAGDRYEQYF
.	TRBV6-1	TRBJ1-6	.	TGTGCCAGCTATCGGACCGATAATTCACCCCTCCACTTT	CASYRTDNSPLHF
.	TRBV2	TRBJ1-5	.	TGTGCCAGCAGCCAGGGTGGTAGCAATCAGCCCCAGCATTTT	CASSQGGSNQPQHF
.	TRBV9	TRBJ2-4	TRBD1	TGTGCCAGCGGGAGGACAGGGGATGGCATTCAGTACTTC	CASGRTGDGIQYF
.	TRBV10-3	TRBJ2-3	.	TGTGCCATCAGTGAGGGTGTTGGCAGGGGTAGCACAGATACGCAGTATTTT	CAISEGVGRGSTDTQYF
few	TRBV7-2	TRBJ2-5	.	TGTGCCAGCAGCTCTGGGACCCGACCTGGGGAGACCCAGTACTTC	CASSSGTRPGETQYF
.	TRBV6-1	TRBJ1-5	.	TGTGCCAGCAGTGACCAACCAGGGAGAGGGCAGCCCCAGCATTTT	CASSDQPGRGQPQHF
once	TRBV9	TRBJ2-3	.	TGTGCCAGCAGCCCTCGAAGGGGTATCACAGATACGCAGTATTTT	CASSPRRGITDTQYF
.	TRBV10-3	TRBJ1-5	.	TGTGCCATCAGTGAGAGGGGTGGCGATCAGCCCCAGCATTTT	CAISERGGDQPQHF
.	TRBV6-6	TRBJ2-5	.	TGTGCCAGCAGTTACTCCGAAACGACCCAAGAGACCCAGTACTTC	CASSYSETTQETQYF
.	TRBV11-2	TRBJ1-4	.	TGTGCCAGCAGCTTAAACAGTGAAAAACTGTTTTTT	CASSLNSEKLFF
.	TRBV18	TRBJ2-3	.	TGTGCCAGCTCACCACTAAGCCTAGCTAGCACAGATACGCAGTATTTT	CASSPLSLASTDTQYF
.	TRBV10-3	TRBJ2-1	.	TGTGCCCTATCTCCGGGACCCACGAGCTCCTACAATGAGCAGTTCTTC	CALSPGPTSSYNEQFF
few	TRBV5-1	TRBJ2-7	TRBD2	TGCGCCAGCACCGAACCCGGGGGGGCGCGCGAGCAGTACTTC	CASTEPGGAREQYF
.	TRBV5-6	TRBJ1-2	.	TGTGCCAGCAGCCTGAATCGACTAGAAACGAACTATGGCTACACCTTC	CASSLNRLETNYGYTF
.	TRBV27	TRBJ1-2	TRBD1	TGTGCCAGCAGTTTCGGAGCTGGGACAGCCTATGGCTACACCTTC	CASSFGAGTAYGYTF
.	TRBV7-2	TRBJ2-5	.	TGTGCCAGCAGCTTATTGGGCCGAGGGGAGACCCAGTACTTC	CASSLLGRGETQYF
.	TRBV28	TRBJ1-5	.	TGTGCCAGCAGTTTTGTCGGGGGGCATCAGCCCCAGCATTTT	CASSFVGGHQPQHF
.	TRBV9	TRBJ2-5	.	TGTGCCAGCAGCGGTAGTCGAGGGAGTCTCCAAGAGACCCAGTACTTC	CASSGSRGSLQETQYF
.	TRBV5-1	TRBJ1-6	TRBD1	TGCGCCAGCAGCGGGGGGACAGGGGAGGATTCACCCCTCCACTTT	CASSGGTGEDSPLHF
few	TRBV14	TRBJ2-1	.	TGTGCCAGCAGCCAAGTCCAAGGCCATGAGCAGTTCTTC	CASSQVQGHEQFF
.	TRBV7-2	TRBJ2-1	.	TGTGCCAGCAGCCCCCGGGACTTTAGCTCCTACAATGAGCAGTTCTTC	CASSPRDFSSYNEQFF
.	TRBV19	TRBJ1-4	.	TGTGCCAGTACCCCCCCTGGGGGCCCTGAGGATGAAAAACTGTTTTTT	CASTPPGGPEDEKLFF
.	TRBV6-5	TRBJ1-2	.	TGTGCCAGCAGTTACTGGGGGGCGGGGGACGGGAATGGCTACACCTTC	CASSYWGAGDGNGYTF
.	TRBV4-1	TRBJ2-3	TRBD2	TGCGCCAGCAGCCAAGGTTCAATAGCGGGGGGGTTATTGGATACGCAGTATTTT	CASSQGSIAGGLLDTQYF
.	TRBV7-8	TRBJ1-2	.	TGTGCCAGCAGCTTAGGGCGAGGGAACACGGGCTACACCTTC	CASSLGRGNTGYTF
.	TRBV7-6	TRBJ2-3	.	TGTGCCAGCAGCTTAGCGTGGGCGGGCACAGATACGCAGTATTTT	CASSLAWAGTDTQYF
.	TRBV9	TRBJ1-1	.	TGTGCCAGCAGCGTAAACCCGGGGGCGGACACTGAAGCTTTCTTT	CASSVNPGADTEAFF
few	TRBV5-5	TRBJ1-1	TRBD1	TGTGCCAGCACCCCGACAGGGGGGTACGCGGACACTGAAGCTTTCTTT	CASTPTGGYADTEAFF
.	TRBV28	TRBJ1-5	.	TGTGCCAGCAGGACTGTCGTAGGTGGCCAGCCCCAGCATTTT	CASRTVVGGQPQHF
.	TRBV6-5	TRBJ2-3	.	TGTGCCAGCAGTTACATTCCGTGGGATACGCAGTATTTT	CASSYIPWDTQYF
.	TRBV7-3	TRBJ1-2	.	TGTGCCAGCAGCTCACAGGGAGGGGGTGGCTACACCTTC	CASSSQGGGGYTF
.	TRBV14	TRBJ1-5	.	TGTGCCAGCAGCCACGACCACAATCAGCCCCAGCATTTT	CASSHDHNQPQHF
.	TRBV27	TRBJ1-1	.	TGTGCCAGCAGTACAAACACTGAAGCTTTCTTT	CASSTNTEAFF
.	TRBV7-9	TRBJ2-1	.	TGTGCCAGCAGCAGAGGTGGGCAGGGGCTCAGCTCCTACAATGAGCAGTTCTTC	CASSRGGQGLSSYNEQFF
.	TRBV4-3	TRBJ2-3	.	TGCGCCAGCAGCCAAGCGGGGAGATACACAGATACGCAGTATTTT	CASSQAGRYTDTQYF
.	TRBV6-1	TRBJ2-5	TRBD2	TGTGCCAGCAGTAGAGCGGGGGGGTTGAGAGAGACCCAGTACTTC	CASSRAGGLRETQYF
.	TRBV7-3	TRBJ2-3	.	TGTGCCAGCAGCTCCCGCCTCCGTGGGGACCGCACAGATACGCAGTATTTT	CASSSRLRGDRTDTQYF
.	TRBV14	TRBJ2-3	TRBD2	TGTGCCAGCAGCCAAATCTTCGGGGGGGCGCAGTATTTT	CASSQIFGGAQYF
.	TRBV5-1	TRBJ1-1	.	TGCGCCAGCAGGTGGGAAACAGGGAACACTGAAGCTTTCTTT	CASRWETGNTEAFF
.	TRBV4-1	TRBJ1-4	.	TGCGCCAGCAGCCAGGAGCCAGGGAGGACGGGGAATGAAAAACTGTTTTTT	CASSQEPGRTGNEKLFF
few	TRBV5-4	TRBJ1-2	TRBD1	TGTGCCAGCAGCTTGGCCGGGACAGGGAGGGACGGCTACACCTTC	CASSLAGTGRDGYTF
.	TRBV15	TRBJ2-2	.	TGTGCCACCAGCAGAGATCTGGTAGGGGGGAACACCGGGGAGCTGTTTTTT	CATSRDLVGGNTGELFF
.	TRBV5-1	TRBJ2-7	TRBD1	TGCGCCAGCAACCGACAGGGGACCTACGAGCAGTACTTC	CASNRQGTYEQYF
.	TRBV5-1	TRBJ2-7	.	TGCGCCAGCAGCTTGGAGCGGAGCTCCTACGAGCAGTACTTC	CASSLERSSYEQYF
.	TRBV7-7	TRBJ2-5	.	TGTGCCAGCAGCTTAGGGGGAGGCAGCCAAGAGACCCAGTACTTC	CASSLGGGSQETQYF
.	TRBV29-1	TRBJ2-3	TRBD2	TGCAGCGTTTTCCCGCTAGCGGGGGTGGGGGATACGCAGTATTTT	CSVFPLAGVGDTQYF
.	TRBV4-3	TRBJ1-4	.	TGCGCCAGCAGCCAAGAAGGCAGGGCTAATGAAAAACTGTTTTTT	CASSQEGRANEKLFF
once	TRBV11-2	TRBJ1-4	TRBD1	TGTGCCAGCACTGTCAGGGGGAGCGAAAAACTGTTTTTT	CASTVRGSEKLFF
.	TRBV19	TRBJ1-1	.	TGTGCCAGTAGTATAGATTGGTCCAGGGTGGAATGGGCTTTCTTT	CASSIDWSRVEWAFF